This T cell receptor beta chain originates from a study of Ad26.COV2.S vaccination and SARS-CoV-2 variants. The overall study: Trial arm assignment for the donor was COV1001 Ad26.COV2.S. Once or twice, 56 days apart, Ad26.COV2.S was delivered intramuscularly. General study findings and limits: Measures of TCR breadth and depth may have fallen short of total T cell responses.

CDR1 and CDR2 (germline): MRHNA, SNTAGT. Trimming removed 6 bases from V and 6 bases from J, with 14 bases in between. CDR3 size: 14 residues. Concerning this clone: Its cognate antigen is unknown.

The data were produced by immunoSEQ multiplex PCR, yet TCRdb's version contains in-frame clones alone and is incomplete. The repertoire includes about 390,000 clones, approximately 91% of them detected once, and 3.5% sits in the top ten. The treatment denotes: 15 to 20 received Ad26.COV2.S at low or high dose, single or two shots; 5 received placebo; per-sample allocation not given. Samples analyzed were those drawn on day 63 after the first vaccine or placebo injection. This clonotype was sampled from a person between 18 and 65 years old who received the Ad26.COV2.S COVID-19 vaccine or a placebo. The sequenced sample was peripheral blood, obtained in a trial of Ad26.COV2.S vaccine versus placebo. The V and J genes are TRBV6-4 and TRBJ2-2; a weak D match, TRBD2 (6 bases). CDR3 nucleotides: TGTGCCAGCAGGCGGGACGGAGCGGCCGGGGAGCTGTTTTTT. It translates to CASRRDGAAGELFF.